These T cell receptor beta chains were read from a single sample in a study of T cell changes during pregnancy in multiple sclerosis. Assay used: immunoSEQ multiplex PCR; TCRdb lists only in-frame clones, some missing. The sample has 40,000 to 55,000 clones, approximately 90% seen once; the top ten hold approximately 8.3%. The material sequenced was CD8+ T cells from peripheral blood mononuclear cells, taken in the second trimester of pregnancy. Receptors originate from a female donor with multiple sclerosis, enrolled in a pregnancy study. CDR3s include the opening cysteine and the closing phenylalanine or tryptophan. The D gene is left open where the match is weak. A row's size may be missing; if present it is once, few, many or a size class.

J gene	D gene	V gene	clone size	CDR3 DNA	CDR3 protein
TRBJ2-3	NA	TRBV11-2	NA	TGTGCCAGCAGCCGAGACTTCTCTGGCACAGATACGCAGTATTTT	CASSRDFSGTDTQYF
TRBJ1-5	TRBD1	TRBV2	NA	TGTGCCAGCAGCGACCCGGGACAGGGGTATCAGCCCCAGCATTTT	CASSDPGQGYQPQHF
TRBJ2-1	NA	TRBV7-9	NA	TGTGCCAGCAGCTTAGTCGACAGCTCCTACAATGAGCAGTTCTTC	CASSLVDSSYNEQFF
TRBJ2-1	TRBD1	TRBV5-6	NA	TGTGCCAGCAGCTTGTTCGGACAGGGGCTGGATGAGCAGTTCTTC	CASSLFGQGLDEQFF
TRBJ2-7	TRBD1	TRBV5-6	NA	TGTGCCAGCAGCCAGGGGACAGCCTCTCGCGAGCAGTACTTC	CASSQGTASREQYF
TRBJ1-5	TRBD1	TRBV30	NA	TGTGCCTGGAGGGGACAGGGCTCGCAGCCCCAGCATTTT	CAWRGQGSQPQHF
TRBJ1-1	NA	TRBV19	NA	TGTGCCAGTAGTATCGGGCAGGGGACTGAAGCTTTCTTT	CASSIGQGTEAFF
TRBJ1-6	NA	TRBV6-5	NA	TGTGCCAGCACCCCCGGGGTTCTCTCACCCCTCCACTTT	CASTPGVLSPLHF
TRBJ2-3	NA	TRBV29-1	NA	TGCAGCGTTGAAGATCACCACAGGGAAGCAGATACGCAGTATTTT	CSVEDHHREADTQYF
TRBJ1-2	NA	TRBV27	NA	TGTGCCAGCAGTTTTGGCCAATACTATGGCTACACCTTC	CASSFGQYYGYTF
TRBJ1-1	TRBD1	TRBV15	NA	TGTGCCACCAGCACCGGGACAGCCGTGAACACTGAAGCTTTCTTT	CATSTGTAVNTEAFF
TRBJ1-3	NA	TRBV2	once	TGTGCCAGCTCCGGCAGGGCTGGAAACACCATATATTTT	CASSGRAGNTIYF
TRBJ1-2	NA	TRBV4-1	NA	TGCGCCAGCAGCCAAGAGGCCACCCTGGCAAGCGCCGACTATGGCTACACCTTC	CASSQEATLASADYGYTF
TRBJ1-2	NA	TRBV7-9	NA	TGTGCCAGTACTACCTCCCAATCGCAAGGCTACACCTTC	CASTTSQSQGYTF
TRBJ1-1	TRBD1	TRBV9	NA	TGTGCCAGCACCCCACAGGGGGCGGTCACTGAAGCTTTCTTT	CASTPQGAVTEAFF
TRBJ2-1	TRBD2	TRBV6-4	NA	TGTGCCAGCAGTGACAGGACTAGCGGGGGGCCGTACTCCTACAATGAGCAGTTCTTC	CASSDRTSGGPYSYNEQFF
TRBJ2-1	NA	TRBV7-9	NA	TGTGCCAGCAGCCACACCGGGGTAGATCATGAGCAGTTCTTC	CASSHTGVDHEQFF
TRBJ2-3	NA	TRBV9	NA	TGTGCCAGCAGCGCACAGGGTTCCACAGATACGCAGTATTTT	CASSAQGSTDTQYF
TRBJ1-5	TRBD1	TRBV27	NA	TGTGCCAGCAGTTTTACAGGGGATCAGCCCCAGCATTTT	CASSFTGDQPQHF
TRBJ1-1	TRBD1	TRBV7-2	few	TGTGCCAGCAGCTTAGACCGGACAGGGCAGAACACTGAAGCTTTCTTT	CASSLDRTGQNTEAFF
TRBJ2-7	NA	TRBV6-1	NA	TGTGCCATTCGGACGGGATACGAGCAGTACTTC	CAIRTGYEQYF
TRBJ2-1	TRBD2	TRBV27	NA	TGTGCCAGCGGCGACGGGCTAGCGGGGGGGAGGCAGTTCTTC	CASGDGLAGGRQFF
TRBJ2-2	NA	TRBV7-8	NA	TGTGCCAGCCTGGAGGGTCCGAACACCGGGGAGCTGTTTTTT	CASLEGPNTGELFF
TRBJ2-7	TRBD2	TRBV6-1	NA	TGTGCCAGCAGTGAAGATGAGGCTAGCGGGGTTGTAACCTACGAGCAGTACTTC	CASSEDEASGVVTYEQYF
TRBJ1-1	TRBD1	TRBV6-4	NA	TGTGCCAGCGCGGACAGGGAGAACACTGAAGCTTTCTTT	CASADRENTEAFF
TRBJ2-7	NA	TRBV15	NA	TGTGCCACCAGCAGCCCATTCTCCTACGAGCAGTACTTC	CATSSPFSYEQYF
TRBJ1-6	NA	TRBV5-1	NA	TGCGCCAGCAGCTTGTTACAGGGTTGGGATAATTCACCCCTCCACTTT	CASSLLQGWDNSPLHF
TRBJ1-1	NA	TRBV27	NA	TGTGCCAGCAGTTTAGGGGGGGGACACACTGAAGCTTTCTTT	CASSLGGGHTEAFF
TRBJ2-3	NA	TRBV5-6	NA	TGTGCCAGCAGCTTTGATCCGTCCGGTATCACAGATACGCAGTATTTT	CASSFDPSGITDTQYF
TRBJ1-2	NA	TRBV9	NA	TGTGCCAGCAGCCCCGGGGGGGGTAACTATGGCTACACCTTC	CASSPGGGNYGYTF
TRBJ2-1	TRBD2	TRBV13	NA	TGTGCCAGCAGCTCCCTTGGCGGGGGGGCTGGCAATGAGCAGTTCTTC	CASSSLGGGAGNEQFF
TRBJ2-1	TRBD2	TRBV6-6	NA	TGTGCCAGCAGTTACAATCCTAGCGGGGGGGCACATGAGCAGTTCTTC	CASSYNPSGGAHEQFF
TRBJ2-1	TRBD1	TRBV19	once	TGTGCCAGTAGGGTGGGACAGGGCCTGACAAACGAGCAGTTCTTC	CASRVGQGLTNEQFF
TRBJ1-2	TRBD1	TRBV15	NA	TGTGCCACCACCAGTCACAGGGGTGGGGGCTACACCTTC	CATTSHRGGGYTF